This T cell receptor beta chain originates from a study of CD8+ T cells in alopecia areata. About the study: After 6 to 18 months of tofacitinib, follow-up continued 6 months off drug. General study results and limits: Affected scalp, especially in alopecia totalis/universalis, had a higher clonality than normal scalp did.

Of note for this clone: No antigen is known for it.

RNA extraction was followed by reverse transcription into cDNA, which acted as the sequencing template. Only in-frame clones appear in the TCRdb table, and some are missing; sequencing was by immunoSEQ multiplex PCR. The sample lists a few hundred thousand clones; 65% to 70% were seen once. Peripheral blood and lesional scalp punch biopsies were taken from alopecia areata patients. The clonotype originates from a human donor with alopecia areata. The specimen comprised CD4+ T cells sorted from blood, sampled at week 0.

The CDR3 is CASSVGPTGTGIHEQYF. The CDR3 DNA reads TGTGCCAGTAGTGTGGGTCCAACCGGGACAGGGATCCACGAGCAGTACTTC. The chain carries TRBV19 and TRBJ2-7; 9 bases align to TRBD1. Germline lookup yields CDR1 LNHDA and CDR2 SQIVND (reference sequence). CDR3 length equals 17 residues. The V segment lost 5 bases and the J segment 5 bases; nucleotides outside the gene matches: 16.